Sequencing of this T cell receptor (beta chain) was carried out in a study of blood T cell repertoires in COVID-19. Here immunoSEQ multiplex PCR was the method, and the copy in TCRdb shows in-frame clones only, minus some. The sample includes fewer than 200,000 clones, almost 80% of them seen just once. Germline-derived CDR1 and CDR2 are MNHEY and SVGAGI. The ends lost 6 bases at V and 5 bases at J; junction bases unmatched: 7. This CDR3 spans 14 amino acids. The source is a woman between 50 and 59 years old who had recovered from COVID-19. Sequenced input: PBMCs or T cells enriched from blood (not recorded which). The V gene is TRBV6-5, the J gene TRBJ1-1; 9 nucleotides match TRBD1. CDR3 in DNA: TGTGCCAGCAGACTACAGGGGGCGGGGACTGAAGCTTTCTTT. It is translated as CASRLQGAGTEAFF.